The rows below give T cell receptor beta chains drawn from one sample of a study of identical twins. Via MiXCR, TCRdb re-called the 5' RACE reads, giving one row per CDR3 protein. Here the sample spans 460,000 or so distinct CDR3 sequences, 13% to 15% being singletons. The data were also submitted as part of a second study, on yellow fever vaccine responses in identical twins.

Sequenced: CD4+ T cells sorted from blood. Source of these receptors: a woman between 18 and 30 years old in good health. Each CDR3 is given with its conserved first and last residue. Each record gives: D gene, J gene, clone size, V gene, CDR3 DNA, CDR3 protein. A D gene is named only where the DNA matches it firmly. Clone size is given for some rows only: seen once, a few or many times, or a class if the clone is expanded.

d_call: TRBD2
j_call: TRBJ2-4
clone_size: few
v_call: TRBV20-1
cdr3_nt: TGCAGTGCTAGAGAAGCGGGAAATCGGGGCATTCAGTACTTC
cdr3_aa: CSAREAGNRGIQYF

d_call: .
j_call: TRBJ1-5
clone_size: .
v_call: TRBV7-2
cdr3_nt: TGTGCCAGCAGCTTAGTTTGGGAAAATCAGCCCCAGCATTTT
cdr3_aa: CASSLVWENQPQHF

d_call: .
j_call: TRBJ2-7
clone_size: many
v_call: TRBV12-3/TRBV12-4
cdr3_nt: TGTGCCAGCAGTCTAGGGCGGGGCCGCTCCTACGAGCAGTACTTC
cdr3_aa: CASSLGRGRSYEQYF

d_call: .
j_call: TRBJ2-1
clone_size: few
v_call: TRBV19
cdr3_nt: TGTGCCAGTAGTATATTAGGGAGTGGAAATGAGCAGTTCTTC
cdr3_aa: CASSILGSGNEQFF

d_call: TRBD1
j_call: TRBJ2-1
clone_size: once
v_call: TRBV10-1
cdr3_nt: TGCGCCAGCAGTGTCCCCGGGACAGGGACTGAGCAGTTCTTC
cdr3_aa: CASSVPGTGTEQFF

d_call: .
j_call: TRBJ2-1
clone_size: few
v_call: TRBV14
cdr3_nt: TGTGCCAGCAGCCATGGTCCGAATGAGTTCTTC
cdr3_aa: CASSHGPNEFF

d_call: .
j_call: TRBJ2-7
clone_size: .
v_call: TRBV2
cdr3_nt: TGTGCCAGCAGGCGGGTACTGGGGATCTACGAGCAGTACTTC
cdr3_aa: CASRRVLGIYEQYF

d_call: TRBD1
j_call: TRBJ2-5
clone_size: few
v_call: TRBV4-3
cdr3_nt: TGCGCCAGCAGCCAGCACCTGACCGGGACAGGTCAAGAGACCCAGTACTTC
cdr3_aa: CASSQHLTGTGQETQYF

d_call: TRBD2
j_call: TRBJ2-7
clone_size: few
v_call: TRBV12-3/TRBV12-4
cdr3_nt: TGTGCCAGCACCCACGGTGTGGCGGGAGGTTCCTACGAGCAGTACTTC
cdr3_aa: CASTHGVAGGSYEQYF

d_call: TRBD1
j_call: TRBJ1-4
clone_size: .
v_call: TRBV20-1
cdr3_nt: TGCAGTGCTAGGACAGGGATAACTAATGAAAAACTGTTTTTT
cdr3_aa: CSARTGITNEKLFF

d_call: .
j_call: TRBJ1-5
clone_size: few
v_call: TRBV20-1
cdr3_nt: TGCAGTGCTAGAGAGAGTGGGGGGGCCCAGCCCCAGCATTTT
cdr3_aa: CSARESGGAQPQHF

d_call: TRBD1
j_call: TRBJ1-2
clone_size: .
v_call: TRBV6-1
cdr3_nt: TGTGCCAGCAGTGAACAGGGGGCAAGCTATGGCTACACCTTC
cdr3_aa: CASSEQGASYGYTF

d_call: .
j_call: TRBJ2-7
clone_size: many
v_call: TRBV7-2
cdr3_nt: TGTGCCAGCAGCTTAGCGCGAGGGGGAGTCGCTTACTACGAGCAGTACTTC
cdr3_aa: CASSLARGGVAYYEQYF

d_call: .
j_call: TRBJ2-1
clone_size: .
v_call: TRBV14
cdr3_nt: TGTGCCAGCAGCCCCCCGGGGTGGGGACTCATGAACAATGAGCAGTTCTTC
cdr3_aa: CASSPPGWGLMNNEQFF

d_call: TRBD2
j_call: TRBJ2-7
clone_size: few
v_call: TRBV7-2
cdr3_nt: TGTGCCAGCAGCTCCTCGACTAGCAACTCCGAGCAGTACTTC
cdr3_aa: CASSSSTSNSEQYF

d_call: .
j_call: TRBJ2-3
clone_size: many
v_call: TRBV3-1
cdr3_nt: TGTGCCAGCAGCCGGAGTGGATCCGGCACAGATACGCAGTATTTT
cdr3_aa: CASSRSGSGTDTQYF

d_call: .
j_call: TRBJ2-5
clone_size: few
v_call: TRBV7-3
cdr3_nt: TGTGCCAGCAGCTTACAGGACGGGGATTGGGAGACCCAGTACTTC
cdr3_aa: CASSLQDGDWETQYF

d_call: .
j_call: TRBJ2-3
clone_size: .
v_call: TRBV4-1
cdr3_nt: TGCGCCAGCAGCCAGAGACGCCTCGGGCAGGGGTCTCCAGATACGCAGTATTTT
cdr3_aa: CASSQRRLGQGSPDTQYF

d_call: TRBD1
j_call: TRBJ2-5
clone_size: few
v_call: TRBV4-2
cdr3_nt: TGTGCCAGCAGCCAAGCGACCGGGACAGGACAAGAGACCCAGTACTTC
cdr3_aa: CASSQATGTGQETQYF

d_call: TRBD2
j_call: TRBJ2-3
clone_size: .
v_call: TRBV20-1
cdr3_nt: TGCAGTGCTCAAGGCGCGGGGGGGAGCACAGATACGCAGTATTTT
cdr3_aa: CSAQGAGGSTDTQYF

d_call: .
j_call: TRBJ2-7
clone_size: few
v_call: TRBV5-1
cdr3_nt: TGCGCCAGCAGCTTGGTTAAGGCAGAGTTCTCCTACGAGCAGTACTTC
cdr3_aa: CASSLVKAEFSYEQYF

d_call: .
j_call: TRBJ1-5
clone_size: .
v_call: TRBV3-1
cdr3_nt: TGTGCCAGCAGCCAATTGGGTCAGCCCCAGCATTTT
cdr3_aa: CASSQLGQPQHF

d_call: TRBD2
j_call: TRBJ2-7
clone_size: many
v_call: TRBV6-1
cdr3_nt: TGTGCCTCCCTAGGTGGCGGGAGTAATGAGCAGTACTTC
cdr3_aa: CASLGGGSNEQYF

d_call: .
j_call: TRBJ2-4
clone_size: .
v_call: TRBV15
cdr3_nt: TGTGCCACCAGCAGGGACTCTCGGGGTGGAATTGTCAAAAACATTCAGTACTTC
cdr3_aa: CATSRDSRGGIVKNIQYF

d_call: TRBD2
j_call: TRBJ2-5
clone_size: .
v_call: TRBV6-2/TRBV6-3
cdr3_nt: TGTGCCAGCAGTCGCCCCGGACTAGCGGGGGCTCAAGAGACCCAGTACTTC
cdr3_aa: CASSRPGLAGAQETQYF

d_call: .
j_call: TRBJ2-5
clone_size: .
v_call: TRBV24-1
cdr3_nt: TGTGCCACCAGTGACCCGGGGGTTAGAGAGACCCAGTACTTC
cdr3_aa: CATSDPGVRETQYF

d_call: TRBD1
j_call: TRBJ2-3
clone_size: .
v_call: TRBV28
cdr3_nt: TGTGCCAGCAGTTTCCCAGCCAACAGGGGATTCCCTAGCACAGATACGCAGTATTTT
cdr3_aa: CASSFPANRGFPSTDTQYF

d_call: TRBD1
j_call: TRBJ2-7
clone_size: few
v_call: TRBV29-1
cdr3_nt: TGCAGCGTTGCGACAGGGGTAGACGAGCAGTACTTC
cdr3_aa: CSVATGVDEQYF

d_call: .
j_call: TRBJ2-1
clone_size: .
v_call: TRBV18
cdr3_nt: TGTGCCAGCTCACCTCACCCTAACGGGTCGGGGCTCGAGCAGTTCTTC
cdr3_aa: CASSPHPNGSGLEQFF

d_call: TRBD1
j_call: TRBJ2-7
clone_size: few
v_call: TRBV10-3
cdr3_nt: TGTGCCATCAGTGAGTCAGGGGGACAGGGGGTCCACGAGCAGTACTTC
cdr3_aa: CAISESGGQGVHEQYF

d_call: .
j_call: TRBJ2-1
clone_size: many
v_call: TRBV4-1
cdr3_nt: TGCGCCAGCGTCGGTGAAGGCTACAATGAGCAGTTCTTC
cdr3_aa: CASVGEGYNEQFF

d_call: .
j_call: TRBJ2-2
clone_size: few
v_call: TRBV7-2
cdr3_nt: TGTGCCAGCAGCTTTGGCGCTGGGAACACCGGGGAGCTGTTTTTT
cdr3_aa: CASSFGAGNTGELFF

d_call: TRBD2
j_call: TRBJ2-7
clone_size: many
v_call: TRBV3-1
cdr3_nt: TGTGCCAGCAGCTACTACCGGACTAGCGGGGTTTACGAGCAGTACTTC
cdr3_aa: CASSYYRTSGVYEQYF

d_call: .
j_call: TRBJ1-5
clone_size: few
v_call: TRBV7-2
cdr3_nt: TGTGCCAGCAGCTTCCAAAAAGATCAGCCCCAGCATTTT
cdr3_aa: CASSFQKDQPQHF

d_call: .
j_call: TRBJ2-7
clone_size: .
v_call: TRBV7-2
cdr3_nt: TGTGCCAGCAGCACGTTGGCACTCCCTCCCGAGCAGTACTTC
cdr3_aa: CASSTLALPPEQYF

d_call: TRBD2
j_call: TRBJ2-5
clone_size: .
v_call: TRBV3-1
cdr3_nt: TGTGCCAGCAGCCAAGAGCCTGCGGGAGTACGAGAGACCCAGTACTTC
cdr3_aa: CASSQEPAGVRETQYF

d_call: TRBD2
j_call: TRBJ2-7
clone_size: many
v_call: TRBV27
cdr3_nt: TGTGCCAGCAGTTTATCGACGGGGGGTCCCTACGAGCAGTACTTC
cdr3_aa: CASSLSTGGPYEQYF

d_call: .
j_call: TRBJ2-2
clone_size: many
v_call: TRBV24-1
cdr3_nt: TGTGCCACCAGTGGCAGCACCGGGGAGCTGTTTTTT
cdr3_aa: CATSGSTGELFF

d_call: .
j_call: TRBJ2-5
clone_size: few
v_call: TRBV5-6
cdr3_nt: TGTGCCAGCAGCTTGGTGACGGCAGACCTACTAGTGTTTAGAGAGACCCAGTACTTC
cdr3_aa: CASSLVTADLLVFRETQYF

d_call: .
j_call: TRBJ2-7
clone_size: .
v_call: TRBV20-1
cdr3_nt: TGCAGTGTTAAGGCAGGAGCCACCTACGAGCAGTACTTC
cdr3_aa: CSVKAGATYEQYF

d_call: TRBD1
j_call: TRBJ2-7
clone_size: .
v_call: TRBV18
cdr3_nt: TGTGCCAGCTCACCCCTTCCGGGACAGGACTTATCCTACGAGCAGTACTTC
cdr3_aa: CASSPLPGQDLSYEQYF

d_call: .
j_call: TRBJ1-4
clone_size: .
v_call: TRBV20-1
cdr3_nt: TGCAGTGCTAGTCTAAGGGCAACTAATGAAAAACTGTTTTTT
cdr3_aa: CSASLRATNEKLFF

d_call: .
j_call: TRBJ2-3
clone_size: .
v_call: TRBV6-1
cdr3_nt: TGTGCCAGCAGTTCAGATCAGGGAACGCATACGCAGTATTTT
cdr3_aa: CASSSDQGTHTQYF

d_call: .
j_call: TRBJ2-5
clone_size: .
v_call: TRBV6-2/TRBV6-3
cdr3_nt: TGTGCCAGCAGTTACGGGGGGAACCAAGAGACCCAGTACTTC
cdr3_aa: CASSYGGNQETQYF

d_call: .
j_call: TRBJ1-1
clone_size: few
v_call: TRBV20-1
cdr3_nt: TGCAGTGCGGAGACCGACTTGCCGAACACTGAAGCTTTCTTT
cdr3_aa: CSAETDLPNTEAFF

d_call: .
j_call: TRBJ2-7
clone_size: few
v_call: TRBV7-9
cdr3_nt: TGTGCCAGCAGCTTAGGGACAACCAACTACGAGCAGTACTTC
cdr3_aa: CASSLGTTNYEQYF

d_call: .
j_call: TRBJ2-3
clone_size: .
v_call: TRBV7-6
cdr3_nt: TGTGCCAGCAGCTTGGAGATAGGGGGGCAGTATTTT
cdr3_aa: CASSLEIGGQYF

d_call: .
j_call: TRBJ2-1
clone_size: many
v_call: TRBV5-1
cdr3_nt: TGCGCCAGCAGCTTACAGGGGGGGAATGAGCAGTTCTTC
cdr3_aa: CASSLQGGNEQFF

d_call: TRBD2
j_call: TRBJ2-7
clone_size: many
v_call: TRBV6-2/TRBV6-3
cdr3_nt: TGTGCCAGCAGCTGGACTAGCCCGGGCCGCTACGAGCAGTACTTC
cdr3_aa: CASSWTSPGRYEQYF

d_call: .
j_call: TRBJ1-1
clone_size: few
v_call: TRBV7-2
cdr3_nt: TGTGCCAGCAGCTTAGACCCAGGGAACACTGAAGCTTTCTTT
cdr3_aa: CASSLDPGNTEAFF

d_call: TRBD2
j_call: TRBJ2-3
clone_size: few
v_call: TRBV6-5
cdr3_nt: TGTGCCAGCAGTTACCTAGCGGGGACCGGGGCAGATACGCAGTATTTT
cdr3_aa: CASSYLAGTGADTQYF

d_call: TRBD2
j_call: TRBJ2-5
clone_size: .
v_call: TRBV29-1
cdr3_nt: TGCAGCGTTGGACTAGCGGGAGGGCCAGGGCGCGGGCCCCAGTACTTC
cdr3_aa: CSVGLAGGPGRGPQYF

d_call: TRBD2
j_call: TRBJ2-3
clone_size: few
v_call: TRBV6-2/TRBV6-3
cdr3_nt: TGTGCCAGCAGTTCCCTCGGACTAGCGGGATATGGTACGCAGTATTTT
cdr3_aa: CASSSLGLAGYGTQYF

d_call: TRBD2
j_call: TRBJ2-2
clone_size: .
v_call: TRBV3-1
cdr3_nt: TGTGCCAGCAGCCTTCTAGCGGGCTGGAACACCGGGGAGCTGTTTTTT
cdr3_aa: CASSLLAGWNTGELFF